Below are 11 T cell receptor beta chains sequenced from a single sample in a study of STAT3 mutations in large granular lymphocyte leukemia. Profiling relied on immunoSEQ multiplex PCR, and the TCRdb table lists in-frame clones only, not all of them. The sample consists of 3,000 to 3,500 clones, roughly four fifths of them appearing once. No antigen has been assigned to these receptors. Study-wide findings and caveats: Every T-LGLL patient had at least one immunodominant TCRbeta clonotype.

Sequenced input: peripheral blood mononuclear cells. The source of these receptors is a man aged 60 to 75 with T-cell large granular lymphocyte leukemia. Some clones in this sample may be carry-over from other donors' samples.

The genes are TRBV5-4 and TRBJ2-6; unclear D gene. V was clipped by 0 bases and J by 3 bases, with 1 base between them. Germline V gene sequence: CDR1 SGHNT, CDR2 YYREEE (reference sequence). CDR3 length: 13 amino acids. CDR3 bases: TGTGCCAGCAGCTTGGTTGGGGCCAACGTCCTGACTTTC. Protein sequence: CASSLVGANVLTF.

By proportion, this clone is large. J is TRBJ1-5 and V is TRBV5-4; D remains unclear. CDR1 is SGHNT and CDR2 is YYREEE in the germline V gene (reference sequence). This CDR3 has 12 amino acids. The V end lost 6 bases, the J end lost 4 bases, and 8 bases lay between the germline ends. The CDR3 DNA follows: TGTGCCAGCACCCTTCGTAATCAGCCCCAGCATTTT. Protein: CASTLRNQPQHF.

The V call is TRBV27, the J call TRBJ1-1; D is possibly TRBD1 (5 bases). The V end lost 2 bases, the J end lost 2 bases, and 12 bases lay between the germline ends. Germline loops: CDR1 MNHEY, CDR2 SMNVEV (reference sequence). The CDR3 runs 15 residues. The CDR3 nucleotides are TGTGCCAGCAGTTTAGTCGGGGGGAGAAACACTGAAGCTTTCTTT. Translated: CASSLVGGRNTEAFF.

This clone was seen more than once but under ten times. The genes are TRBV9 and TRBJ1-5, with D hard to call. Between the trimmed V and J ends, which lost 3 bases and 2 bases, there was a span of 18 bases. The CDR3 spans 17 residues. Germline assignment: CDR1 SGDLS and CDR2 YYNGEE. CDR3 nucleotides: TGTGCCAGCAGCGCTATAACACTAAGGTTTCGCAATCAGCCCCAGCATTTT. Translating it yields CASSAITLRFRNQPQHF.

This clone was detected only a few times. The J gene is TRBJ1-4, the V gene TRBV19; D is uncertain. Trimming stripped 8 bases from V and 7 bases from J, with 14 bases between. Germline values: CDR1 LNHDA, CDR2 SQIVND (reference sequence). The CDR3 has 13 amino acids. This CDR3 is CASYWGDGEKLFF. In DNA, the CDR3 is TGTGCCAGTTATTGGGGTGACGGTGAAAAACTGTTTTTT.

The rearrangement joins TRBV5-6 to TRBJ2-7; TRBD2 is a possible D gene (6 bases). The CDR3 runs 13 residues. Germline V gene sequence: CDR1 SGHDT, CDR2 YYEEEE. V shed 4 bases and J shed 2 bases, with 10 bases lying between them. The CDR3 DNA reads TGTGCCAGCAGCGGGGGGAACACCTACGAGCAGTACTTC. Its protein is CASSGGNTYEQYF. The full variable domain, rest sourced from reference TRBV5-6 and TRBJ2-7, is DAGVTQSPTHLIKTRGQQVTLRCSPKSGHDTVSWYQQALGQGPQFIFQYYEEEERQRGNFPDRFSGHQFPNYSSELNVNALLLGDSALYLCASSGGNTYEQYFGPGTRLTVT.

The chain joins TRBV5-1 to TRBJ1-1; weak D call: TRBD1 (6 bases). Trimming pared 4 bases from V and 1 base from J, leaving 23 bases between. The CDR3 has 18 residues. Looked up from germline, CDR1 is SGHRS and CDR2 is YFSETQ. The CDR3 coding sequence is TGCGCCAGCAGCCCTAACCCAGGGGACCTCGGCAGGAACACTGAAGCTTTCTTT. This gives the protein CASSPNPGDLGRNTEAFF.

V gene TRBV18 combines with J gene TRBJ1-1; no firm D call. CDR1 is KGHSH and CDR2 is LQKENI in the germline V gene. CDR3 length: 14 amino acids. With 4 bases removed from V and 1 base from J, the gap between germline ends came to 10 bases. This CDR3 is CASSRPPRNTEAFF. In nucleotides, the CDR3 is TGTGCCAGCTCACGACCCCCCAGGAACACTGAAGCTTTCTTT.

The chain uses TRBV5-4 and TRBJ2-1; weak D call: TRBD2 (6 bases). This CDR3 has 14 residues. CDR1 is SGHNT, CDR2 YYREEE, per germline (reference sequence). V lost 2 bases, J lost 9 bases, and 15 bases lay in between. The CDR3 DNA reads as TGTGCCAGCAGCTTACGACTAGACAGTACTGAGCAGTTCTTC. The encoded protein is CASSLRLDSTEQFF.

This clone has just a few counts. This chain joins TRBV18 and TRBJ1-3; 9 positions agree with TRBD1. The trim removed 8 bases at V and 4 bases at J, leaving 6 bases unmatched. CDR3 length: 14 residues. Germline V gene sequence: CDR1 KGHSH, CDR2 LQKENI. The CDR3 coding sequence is TGTGCCAGCACCCGGGACAGGGACGGAAACACCATATATTTT. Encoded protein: CASTRDRDGNTIYF.

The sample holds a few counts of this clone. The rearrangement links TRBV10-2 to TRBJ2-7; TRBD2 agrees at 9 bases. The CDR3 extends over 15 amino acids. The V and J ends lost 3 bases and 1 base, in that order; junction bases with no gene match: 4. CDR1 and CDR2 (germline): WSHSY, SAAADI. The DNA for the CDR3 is TGCGCCAGCAGTGAAATCAGCGGGAGGTCCTACGAGCAGTACTTC. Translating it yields CASSEISGRSYEQYF.